This T cell receptor beta chain is from a study of T cells after yellow fever vaccination. Study overall: Preparation of the low-cell-number fractions used SMART-Seq v4 Ultra Low Input. General study points: In post-booster samples, most primary-vaccination clones reappeared (96% CD4, around 87% CD8). The CD4 compartment and the CD8 compartment contained a small share of clonotypes in common.

Germline V gene data show CDR1 as SGHTA and CDR2 as FQGNSA. V was trimmed by 4 bases and J by 6 bases, leaving 20 bases between them. The CDR3 covers 16 residues. They built TCR cDNA with 5'RACE template switching, a step that put in a universal primer site and UMIs. TCRdb re-called the 5' RACE reads with MiXCR, one entry per CDR3 protein. The table has around 530,000 distinct CDR3 sequences, about a sixth seen once; the top ten hold approximately 15%. This clonotype has just a few counts. Its antigen remains unidentified. Sequencing was performed on PBMCs, taken 5 days after the first yellow fever vaccination. The TCR was taken from a man younger than 35 who received the YFV17D yellow fever vaccine. This chain joins TRBV7-2 and TRBJ2-3, with D perhaps matching TRBD1 or TRBD2 (5 bases each). CDR3 amino acids: CASSSRLRGGQDTQYF. The CDR3 bases are TGTGCCAGCAGCTCTCGACTTCGGGGCGGTCAGGATACGCAGTATTTT.